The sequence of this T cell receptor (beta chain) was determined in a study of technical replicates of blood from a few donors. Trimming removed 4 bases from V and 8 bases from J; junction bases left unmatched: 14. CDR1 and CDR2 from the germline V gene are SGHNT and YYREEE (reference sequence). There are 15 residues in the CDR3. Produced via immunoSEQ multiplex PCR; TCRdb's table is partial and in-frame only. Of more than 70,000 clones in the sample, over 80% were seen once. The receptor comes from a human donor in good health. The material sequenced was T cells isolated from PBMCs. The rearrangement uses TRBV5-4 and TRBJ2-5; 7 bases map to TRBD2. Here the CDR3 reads CASSPNRTQRGTQYF. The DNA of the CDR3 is TGTGCCAGCAGCCCAAATCGGACCCAGCGGGGCACCCAGTACTTC.